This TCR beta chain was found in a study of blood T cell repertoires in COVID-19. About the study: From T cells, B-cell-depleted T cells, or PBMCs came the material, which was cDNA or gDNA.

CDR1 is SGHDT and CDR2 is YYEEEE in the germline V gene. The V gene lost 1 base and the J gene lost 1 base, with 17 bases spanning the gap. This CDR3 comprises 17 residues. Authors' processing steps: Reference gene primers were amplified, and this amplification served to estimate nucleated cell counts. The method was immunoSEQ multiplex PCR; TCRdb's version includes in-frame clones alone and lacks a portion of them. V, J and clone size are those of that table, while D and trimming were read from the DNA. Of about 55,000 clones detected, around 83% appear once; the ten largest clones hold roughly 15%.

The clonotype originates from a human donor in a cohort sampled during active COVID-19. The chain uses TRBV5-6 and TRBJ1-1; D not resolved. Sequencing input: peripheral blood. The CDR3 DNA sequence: TGTGCCAGCAGCTTGCGTAGACTCGCAGCCCAGAACACTGAAGCTTTCTTT. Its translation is CASSLRRLAAQNTEAFF.